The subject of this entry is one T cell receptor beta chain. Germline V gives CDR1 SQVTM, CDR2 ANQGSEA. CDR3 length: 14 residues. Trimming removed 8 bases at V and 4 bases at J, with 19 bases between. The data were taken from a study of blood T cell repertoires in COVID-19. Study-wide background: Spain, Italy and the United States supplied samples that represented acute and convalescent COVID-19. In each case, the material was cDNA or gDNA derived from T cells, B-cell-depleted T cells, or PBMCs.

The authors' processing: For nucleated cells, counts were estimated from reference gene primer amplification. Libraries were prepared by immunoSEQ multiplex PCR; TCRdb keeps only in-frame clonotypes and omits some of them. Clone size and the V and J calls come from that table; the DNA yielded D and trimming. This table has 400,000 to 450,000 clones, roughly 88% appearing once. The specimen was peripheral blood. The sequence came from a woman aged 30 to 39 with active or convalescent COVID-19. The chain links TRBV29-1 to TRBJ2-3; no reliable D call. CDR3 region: CSSIPSRWADTQYF. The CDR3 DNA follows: TGCAGCTCCATACCGAGCAGGTGGGCAGATACGCAGTATTTT.